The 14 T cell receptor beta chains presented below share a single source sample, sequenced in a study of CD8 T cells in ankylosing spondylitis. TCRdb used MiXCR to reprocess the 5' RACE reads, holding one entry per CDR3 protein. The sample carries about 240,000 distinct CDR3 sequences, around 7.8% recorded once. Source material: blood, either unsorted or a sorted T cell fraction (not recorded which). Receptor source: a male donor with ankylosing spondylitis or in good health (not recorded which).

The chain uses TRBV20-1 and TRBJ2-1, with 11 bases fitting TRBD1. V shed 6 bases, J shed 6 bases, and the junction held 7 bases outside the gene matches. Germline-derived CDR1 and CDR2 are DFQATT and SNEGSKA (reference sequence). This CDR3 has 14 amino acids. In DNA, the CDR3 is TGCAGTGCCCAGTCGGGGACAGGGGGCAATGAGCAGTTCTTC. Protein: CSAQSGTGGNEQFF.

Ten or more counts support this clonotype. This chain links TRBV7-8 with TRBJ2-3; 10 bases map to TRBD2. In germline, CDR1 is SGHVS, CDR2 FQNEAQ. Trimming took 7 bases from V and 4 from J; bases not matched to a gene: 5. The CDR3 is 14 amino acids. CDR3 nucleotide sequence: TGTGCCAGCACCAAAGCGGGGGGGGCAGATACGCAGTATTTT. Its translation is CASTKAGGADTQYF. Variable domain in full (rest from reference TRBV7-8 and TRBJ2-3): GAGVSQSPRYKVAKRGQDVALRCDPISGHVSLFWYQQALGQGPEFLTYFQNEAQLDKSGLPSDRFFAERPEGSVSTLKIQRTQQEDSAVYLCASTKAGGADTQYFGPGTRLTVL.

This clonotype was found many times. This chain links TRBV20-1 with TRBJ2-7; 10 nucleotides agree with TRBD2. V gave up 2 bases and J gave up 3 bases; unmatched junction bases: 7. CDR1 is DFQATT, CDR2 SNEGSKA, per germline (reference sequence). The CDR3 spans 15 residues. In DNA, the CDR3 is TGCAGTGCTAGACACCTAGCGGGAGATTACTACGAGCAGTACTTC. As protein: CSARHLAGDYYEQYF.

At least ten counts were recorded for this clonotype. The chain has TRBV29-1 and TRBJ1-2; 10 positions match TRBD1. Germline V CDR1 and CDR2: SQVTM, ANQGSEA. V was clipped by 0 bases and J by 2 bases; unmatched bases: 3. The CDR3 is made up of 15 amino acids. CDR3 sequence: CSVEERTGGNYGYTF. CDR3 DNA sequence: TGCAGCGTTGAAGAACGGACAGGGGGGAACTATGGCTACACCTTC.

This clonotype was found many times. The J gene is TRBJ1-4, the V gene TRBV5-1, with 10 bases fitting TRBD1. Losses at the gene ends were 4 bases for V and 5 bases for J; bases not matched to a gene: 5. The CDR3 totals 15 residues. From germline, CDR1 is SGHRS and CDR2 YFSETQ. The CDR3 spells CASSGGQGSNEKLFF. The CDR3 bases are TGCGCCAGCAGCGGGGGACAGGGGTCGAATGAAAAACTGTTTTTT. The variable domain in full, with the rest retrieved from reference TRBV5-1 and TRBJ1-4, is KAGVTQTPRYLIKTRGQQVTLSCSPISGHRSVSWYQQTPGQGLQFLFEYFSETQRNKGNFPGRFSGRQFSNSRSEMNVSTLELGDSALYLCASSGGQGSNEKLFFGSGTQLSVL.

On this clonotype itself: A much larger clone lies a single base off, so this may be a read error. The CDR3 DNA reads as TGTGCCAGCGGCTATCAAAAAGGGAGGAGTGAAGCTTTCTTT. Its protein is CASGYQKGRSEAFF. The V call is TRBV7-8, the J call TRBJ1-1; D not resolved. This CDR3 comprises 14 residues. The V gene's germline CDR1 is SGHVS and CDR2 FQNEAQ. V was trimmed by 8 bases and J by 7 bases, leaving 20 bases between them.

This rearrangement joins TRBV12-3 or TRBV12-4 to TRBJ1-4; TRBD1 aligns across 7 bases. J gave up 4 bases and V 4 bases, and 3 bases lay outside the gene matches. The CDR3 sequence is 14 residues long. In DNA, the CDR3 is TGTGCCAGCAGTTCACAGGGGATTAATGAAAAACTGTTTTTT. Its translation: CASSSQGINEKLFF.

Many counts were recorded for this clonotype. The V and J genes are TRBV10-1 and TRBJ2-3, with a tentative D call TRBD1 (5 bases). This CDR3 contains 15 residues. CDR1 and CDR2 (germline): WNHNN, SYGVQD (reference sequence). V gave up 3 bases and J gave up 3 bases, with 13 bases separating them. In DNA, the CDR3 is TGCGCCAGCAGTGATGGGGCGGCCGGTACAGATACGCAGTATTTT. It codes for CASSDGAAGTDTQYF.

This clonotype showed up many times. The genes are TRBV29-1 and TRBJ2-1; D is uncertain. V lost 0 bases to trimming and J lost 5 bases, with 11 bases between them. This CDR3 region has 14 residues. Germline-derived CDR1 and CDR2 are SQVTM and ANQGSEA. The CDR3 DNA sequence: TGCAGCGTTGAAGATCTCGGACGGAACAATGAGCAGTTCTTC. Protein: CSVEDLGRNNEQFF.

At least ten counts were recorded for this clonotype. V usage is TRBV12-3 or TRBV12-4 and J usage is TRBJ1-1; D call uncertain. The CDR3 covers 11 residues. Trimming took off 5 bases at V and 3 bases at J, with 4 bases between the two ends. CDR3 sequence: CASSTYTEAFF. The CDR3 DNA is TGTGCCAGCAGTACCTACACTGAAGCTTTCTTT.

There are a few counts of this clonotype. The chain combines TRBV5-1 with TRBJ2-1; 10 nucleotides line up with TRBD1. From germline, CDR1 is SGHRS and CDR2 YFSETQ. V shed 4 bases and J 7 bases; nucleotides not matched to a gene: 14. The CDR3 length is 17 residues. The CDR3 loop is CASSPQKPGQGINEQFF. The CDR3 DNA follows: TGCGCCAGCAGCCCGCAGAAGCCGGGACAGGGGATAAATGAGCAGTTCTTC.

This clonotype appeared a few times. The CDR3 spells CSARVSSSGEAFF. The CDR3 DNA is TGCAGTGCTAGAGTAAGTTCGTCGGGGGAAGCTTTCTTT. The rearrangement joins TRBV20-1 to TRBJ1-1, with D hard to call. The length of the CDR3 is 13 residues. Trimming shortened V by 1 base and J by 8 bases, and 14 bases separated the two germline ends. Germline V lookup: CDR1 DFQATT, CDR2 SNEGSKA (reference sequence).

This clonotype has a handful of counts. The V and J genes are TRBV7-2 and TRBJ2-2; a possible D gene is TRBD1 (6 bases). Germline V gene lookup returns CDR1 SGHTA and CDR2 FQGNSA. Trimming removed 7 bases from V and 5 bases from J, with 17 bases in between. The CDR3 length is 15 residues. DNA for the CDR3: TGTGCCAGCAAGCTACAGGGTTCGTGGACCGGGGAGCTGTTTTTT. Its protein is CASKLQGSWTGELFF.

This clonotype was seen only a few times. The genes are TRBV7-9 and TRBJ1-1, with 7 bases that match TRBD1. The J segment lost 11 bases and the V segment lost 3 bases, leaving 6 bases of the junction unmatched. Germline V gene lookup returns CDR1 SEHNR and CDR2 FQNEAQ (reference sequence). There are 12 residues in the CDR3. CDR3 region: CASSFPQGGAFF. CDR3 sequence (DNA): TGTGCCAGCAGCTTCCCTCAGGGGGGCGCTTTCTTT.